The clone carrying this T cell receptor (beta chain) was counted at least ten times. The antigen is not known. cDNA was made from 400 to 500 ng RNA using alpha and beta constant primers. Separate chain-specific third strand synthesis with multiplexing indices produced the alpha and beta libraries. A 5' RACE adapter with a random hexamer and the SP2 primer site was joined to cDNA. TCRdb used MiXCR to reprocess the 5' RACE reads, holding one entry per CDR3 protein. The data hold 18,000 or so distinct CDR3 sequences, with about 9.4% observed a single time. The repertoire came from unfractionated whole blood and reflected all unsorted peripheral T cells. These data originate in a study of HIV-infected patients and healthy controls. Study observations and caveats: HIV+ repertoires were severely depleted of MAIT alpha-chain CDR3s, unlike healthy controls. HIV-infected repertoires had significantly higher mean Gini indices than controls, possibly reflecting oligoclonality.

This CDR3 is 15 amino acids long. Germline V gene data show CDR1 as SGHTA and CDR2 as FQGTGA. Trimming shortened V by 4 bases and J by 1 base, and 13 bases separated the two germline ends. The rearrangement joins TRBV7-3 to TRBJ1-1; tentative D call: TRBD1 (6 bases). Sample: blood. This sequence originates from an adult in good health. The CDR3 coding sequence is TGTGCCAGCAGCTCCCAAAGGGGGAGGAACACTGAAGCTTTCTTT. Its translation: CASSSQRGRNTEAFF.